The rows below give T cell receptor beta chains drawn from one sample of a study of cytomegalovirus exposure and HLA in healthy donors. The repertoire was sequenced with immunoSEQ multiplex PCR; TCRdb's copy has only in-frame clones and lacks some. This sample has 80,000 to 100,000 clones, with approximately 84% found just once. Material for sequencing was PBMCs. The receptors were sampled from a young man in good health and CMV-seropositive. Both conserved end residues are trimmed from each CDR3. Fields, in order: V gene, J gene, clone size, CDR3 protein. Not every row has a clone size; where given, it reads once, few, many or a size class.

TRBV6-6	TRBJ1-1	.	ASSGGRAF
TRBV19	TRBJ1-4	.	ASSPLREGYEKLF
TRBV18	TRBJ1-4	.	ASSPRELANEKLF
TRBV5-4	TRBJ2-1	once	ASSYGTDNEQF
TRBV19	TRBJ2-7	few	ASSRQNSYEQY
TRBV7-3	TRBJ1-5	.	ASSRPPGQGERQPQH
TRBV7-2	TRBJ2-1	once	ASSPTWEGLF
TRBV4-3	TRBJ1-6	once	ASSQGQGILSPLH
TRBV6-4	TRBJ2-7	.	ASSAPGGYYEQY
TRBV5-4	TRBJ2-7	.	ASSSRETYEQY
TRBV4-1	TRBJ2-2	.	ASSRVPGQGSNTGELF
TRBV6-6	TRBJ2-7	.	ASSYREDGYYEQY
TRBV28	TRBJ1-2	.	ASSFSQGSYGYT
TRBV6-1	TRBJ2-4	once	ASSEAGLAKNIQY
TRBV4-3	TRBJ2-3	.	ASSGSPGGTDTQY
TRBV28	TRBJ1-2	.	ASSEWTVTRRRSYGYT
TRBV2	TRBJ2-5	.	ASSERFGGALGEETQY
TRBV19	TRBJ2-1	.	ASSDPSAGGYNEQF
TRBV5-4	TRBJ2-7	.	ASSSREELAGAYEQY
TRBV19	TRBJ2-7	.	ASSMSGTEQY
TRBV6-5	TRBJ2-2	.	ASKRGPGELF
TRBV11-3	TRBJ1-2	.	ASSGRGGYT
TRBV5-1	TRBJ2-3	once	ASKASPSGTDTQY
TRBV11-3	TRBJ2-1	.	ASSFGFESNEQF
TRBV4-3	TRBJ1-2	.	ASSQEFGGNYGYT
TRBV27	TRBJ2-1	.	ASSHGLENNEQF
TRBV19	TRBJ2-2	once	ASSIEITGELF
TRBV5-6	TRBJ2-5	.	ASSLVVGLADQETQY
TRBV19	TRBJ1-1	.	ASSTGLMNTEAF
TRBV19	TRBJ1-5	.	ASGTTRQRNQPQH
TRBV4-3	TRBJ1-2	few	ASSQDSGRGYGYT
TRBV7-6	TRBJ2-5	.	ASSLDRNQETQY
TRBV4-1	TRBJ1-4	.	ASSQDEGREKLF
TRBV28	TRBJ2-2	.	ASSPNRGLAGGRVTGELF
TRBV2	TRBJ2-2	.	ASRNRGPNGELF
TRBV11-3	TRBJ2-5	.	ASSPKEWEGRQETQY
TRBV4-2	TRBJ1-1	.	ASSQDRGNTEAF
TRBV29-1	TRBJ2-1	.	SAFYRAGGGNEQF
TRBV2	TRBJ1-2	.	ASSGDRQLGGYT
TRBV7-3	TRBJ1-3	.	ASSPEGATGNTIY
TRBV27	TRBJ2-7	.	ASSLSRRTGHSYEQY
TRBV6-5	TRBJ2-7	.	ASRAAYEQY
TRBV4-2	TRBJ2-7	.	ASSHAGTTSSYEQY
TRBV7-2	TRBJ2-7	.	ASSKQPRGTGDEQY
TRBV9	TRBJ1-3	once	ASSPRTGSSGNTIY
TRBV19	TRBJ1-5	.	ASRPGQNLFNQPQH
TRBV12-5	TRBJ2-7	.	ASGLVVRAVNEQY
TRBV7-3	TRBJ2-1	.	ASSPTVGLYNEQF
TRBV19	TRBJ2-3	.	ASSIGSSADTQY
TRBV27	TRBJ1-4	.	ASSLGRGQEDEKLF
TRBV19	TRBJ1-1	.	ASSIRQGNTEAF
TRBV18	TRBJ1-5	.	ASSPQGRQPQH
TRBV7-6	TRBJ2-7	.	ASSLGAHDTYEQY
TRBV28	TRBJ2-7	.	ASSFEVTRSGGRAPYEQY
TRBV10-2	TRBJ2-3	.	ASSAAGGTDTQY
TRBV5-1	TRBJ2-7	.	ASSLPSGTYEQY
TRBV9	TRBJ2-5	.	ASSAGQLKETQY
TRBV19	TRBJ1-1	.	ASTWTGISEAF
TRBV10-3	TRBJ2-1	.	AIGIAGSNEQF
TRBV6-1	TRBJ1-4	.	ASNGQGVFEKLF